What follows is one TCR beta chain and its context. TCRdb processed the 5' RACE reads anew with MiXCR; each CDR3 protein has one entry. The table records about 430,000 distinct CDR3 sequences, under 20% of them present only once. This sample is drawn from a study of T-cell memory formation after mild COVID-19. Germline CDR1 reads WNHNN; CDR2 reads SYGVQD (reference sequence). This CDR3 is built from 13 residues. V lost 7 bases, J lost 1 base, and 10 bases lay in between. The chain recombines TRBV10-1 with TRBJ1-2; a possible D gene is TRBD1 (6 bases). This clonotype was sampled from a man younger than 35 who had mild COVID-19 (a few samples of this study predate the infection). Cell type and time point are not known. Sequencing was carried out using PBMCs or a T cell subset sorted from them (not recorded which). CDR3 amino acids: CASTKDSNYGYTF. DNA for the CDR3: TGCGCCAGCACTAAGGACAGTAACTATGGCTACACCTTC.